A selection of T cell receptor beta chains follows, all from one sample in a study of cytomegalovirus exposure and HLA in healthy donors. TCRdb's table, derived via immunoSEQ multiplex PCR, lists solely in-frame clones and lacks some. The sample yields 200,000 or so clones, 82% seen once. Sequenced input: PBMCs. These receptors all stem from a boy under 10 years old in good health and CMV-seronegative. Each CDR3 is given with its conserved first and last residue. D genes are given only for firm matches. Clone size is given for some rows only: seen once, a few or many times, or a class if the clone is expanded.

>TRBJ2-3|TRBD2|TRBV9|NA
CASSVAERGGPLRTDTQYF
TGTGCCAGCAGCGTAGCTGAGCGGGGGGGCCCCCTCCGCACAGATACGCAGTATTTT
>TRBJ2-3|TRBD1|TRBV2|NA
CASNEPGTGVRDTQYF
TGTGCCAGCAATGAACCGGGGACAGGGGTACGAGATACGCAGTATTTT
>TRBJ2-3|TRBD1|TRBV10-3|NA
CAISADRPTDTQYF
TGTGCCATCAGTGCGGACAGGCCCACAGATACGCAGTATTTT
>TRBJ2-7|NA|TRBV18|NA
CASSPPNRDEQYF
TGTGCCAGCTCACCACCGAACCGAGACGAGCAGTACTTC
>TRBJ2-2|NA|TRBV7-2|few
CASSLLASANTGELFF
TGTGCCAGCAGCTTGTTGGCTAGCGCGAACACCGGGGAGCTGTTTTTT
>TRBJ2-5|TRBD2|TRBV11-2|NA
CATTPGTSRETQYF
TGTGCCACCACCCCCGGGACTAGCCGGGAGACCCAGTACTTC
>TRBJ1-2|TRBD1|TRBV5-3|NA
CARSLVTGGRSYTF
TGTGCCAGAAGCTTGGTGACAGGGGGCCGTAGCTACACCTTC
>TRBJ1-2|TRBD1|TRBV5-6|NA
CASTLGQVGGYGYTF
TGTGCCAGCACCCTTGGACAGGTCGGGGGCTATGGCTACACCTTC
>TRBJ1-5|NA|TRBV19|NA
CASSWAGDNQPQHF
TGTGCCAGTAGTTGGGCAGGCGACAATCAGCCCCAGCATTTT
>TRBJ2-7|NA|TRBV19|NA
CASRPKASYEQYF
TGTGCCAGTCGACCGAAGGCTAGCTACGAGCAGTACTTC
>TRBJ1-1|NA|TRBV6-6|NA
CASSFQGMNTEAFF
TGTGCCAGCAGTTTTCAGGGGATGAACACTGAAGCTTTCTTT
>TRBJ1-4|TRBD1|TRBV4-2|few
CASSPSGTGDEKLFF
TGTGCCAGCAGCCCGTCCGGGACAGGGGATGAAAAACTGTTTTTT
>TRBJ1-4|TRBD1|TRBV9|NA
CASSVGDRNEKLFF
TGTGCCAGCAGCGTAGGGGACAGGAATGAAAAACTGTTTTTT
>TRBJ1-4|NA|TRBV10-3|NA
CAISEGGEEKLFF
TGTGCCATCAGTGAGGGAGGGGAAGAAAAACTGTTTTTT
>TRBJ1-6|TRBD1|TRBV7-2|NA
CASSPGQGAFPPLHF
TGTGCCAGCAGCCCCGGACAGGGGGCGTTCCCACCCCTCCACTTT
>TRBJ2-3|TRBD2|TRBV4-2|NA
CASSQEASGGRTPTDTQYF
TGTGCCAGCAGCCAAGAAGCTAGCGGGGGGAGGACCCCCACAGATACGCAGTATTTT
>TRBJ2-3|TRBD1|TRBV11-3|NA
CASSSGTGGRHTQYF
TGTGCCAGCAGCTCCGGGACAGGGGGCCGACATACGCAGTATTTT
>TRBJ1-5|NA|TRBV6-4|NA
CFLAGQPQHF
TGTTTTCTTGCGGGTCAGCCCCAGCATTTT
>TRBJ2-1|TRBD2|TRBV4-3|NA
CASSQGYGGAYNEQFF
TGCGCCAGCAGCCAAGGATACGGGGGGGCGTACAATGAGCAGTTCTTC
>TRBJ2-5|TRBD1|TRBV29-1|NA
CSVDKGQGPPYQETQYF
TGCAGCGTTGATAAAGGACAGGGGCCTCCCTACCAAGAGACCCAGTACTTC
>TRBJ1-1|TRBD1|TRBV7-8|few
CASSLRDRGSNTEAFF
TGTGCCAGCAGCCTCCGGGACAGGGGAAGCAACACTGAAGCTTTCTTT
>TRBJ1-2|NA|TRBV14|NA
CASSLSRIWETNYGYTF
TGTGCCAGCAGCCTTTCTCGGATCTGGGAGACAAACTATGGCTACACCTTC
>TRBJ1-1|TRBD1|TRBV11-2|NA
CASSLQGGIAEAFF
TGTGCCAGCAGCTTACAGGGGGGTATAGCTGAAGCTTTCTTT
>TRBJ2-7|NA|TRBV11-2|NA
CASSLGVRDYEQYF
TGTGCCAGCAGCTTAGGCGTCAGGGACTACGAGCAGTACTTC
>TRBJ2-7|TRBD2|TRBV6-1|once
CASSDPGRERGATGEQYF
TGTGCCAGCAGTGACCCAGGTAGAGAGCGGGGGGCGACCGGCGAGCAGTACTTC
>TRBJ2-7|TRBD2|TRBV6-5|NA
CASSYSSSGTYEQYF
TGTGCCAGCAGTTACTCGAGTAGCGGGACCTACGAGCAGTACTTC
>TRBJ2-5|TRBD1|TRBV9|once
CAMRTGGWETQYF
TGTGCCATGCGGACAGGGGGCTGGGAGACCCAGTACTTC
>TRBJ2-3|NA|TRBV6-1|NA
CASSGQYDTQYF
TGTGCCAGCAGTGGCCAGTACGATACGCAGTATTTT
>TRBJ2-6|NA|TRBV7-2|NA
CASSKRRVGANVLTF
TGTGCCAGCAGCAAAAGGAGGGTAGGGGCCAACGTCCTGACTTTC
>TRBJ1-1|TRBD1|TRBV10-3|NA
CAISVTGGETEAFF
TGTGCCATCAGTGTAACAGGGGGGGAGACTGAAGCTTTCTTT
>TRBJ2-5|NA|TRBV6-6|NA
CASSRGIQETQYF
TGTGCCAGCAGTCGAGGGATTCAAGAGACCCAGTACTTC
>TRBJ2-5|TRBD2|TRBV7-3|NA
CASSLTSGGYETQYF
TGTGCCAGCAGCTTAACGAGCGGGGGGTACGAGACCCAGTACTTC
>TRBJ2-1|TRBD2|TRBV9|NA
CASSVASGGHNEQFF
TGTGCCAGCAGCGTCGCTAGCGGGGGCCACAATGAGCAGTTCTTC
>TRBJ2-1|NA|TRBV7-2|NA
CASSSWGGGGAQFF
TGTGCCAGCAGCTCGTGGGGCGGAGGGGGGGCCCAGTTCTTC
>TRBJ2-1|TRBD2|TRBV7-9|NA
CAVARVSGGYNEQFF
TGTGCCGTAGCTAGGGTGAGCGGGGGATACAATGAGCAGTTCTTC
>TRBJ1-2|TRBD1|TRBV7-2|NA
CASSARTGYVEGYTF
TGTGCCAGCAGCGCCAGGACAGGGTACGTGGAGGGCTACACCTTC
>TRBJ2-3|TRBD2|TRBV7-9|NA
CASSLPLAGGTDTQYF
TGTGCCAGCAGCTTACCCCTAGCGGGGGGCACAGATACGCAGTATTTT
>TRBJ2-5|TRBD1|TRBV9|NA
CASSVHTGGDSGETQYF
TGTGCCAGCAGCGTACATACAGGGGGCGATTCGGGAGAGACCCAGTACTTC
>TRBJ1-2|NA|TRBV19|NA
CASSIAWTVNYGYTF
TGTGCCAGTAGTATTGCCTGGACAGTCAACTATGGCTACACCTTC
>TRBJ1-4|TRBD1|TRBV2|NA
CASSTDRGDEKLFF
TGTGCCAGCAGTACGGACAGGGGGGATGAAAAACTGTTTTTT
>TRBJ2-3|TRBD1|TRBV7-9|NA
CASSPTQGRKYF
TGTGCCAGCAGCCCGACACAGGGGCGGAAGTATTTT
>TRBJ1-3|NA|TRBV6-6|once
CASSRGGGNTIYF
TGTGCCAGCAGCCGTGGGGGGGGAAACACCATATATTTT
>TRBJ2-2|TRBD1|TRBV19|once
CASRDRGPPGELFF
TGTGCCAGTAGGGACAGGGGGCCCCCCGGGGAGCTGTTTTTT
>TRBJ1-5|NA|TRBV6-6|NA
CASRRVTGNQPQHF
TGTGCCAGCCGACGGGTGACAGGCAATCAGCCCCAGCATTTT
>TRBJ2-1|NA|TRBV20-1|NA
CSSPTYNEQFF
TGCAGCAGTCCCACGTACAATGAGCAGTTCTTC
>TRBJ2-7|NA|TRBV4-3|NA
CASSQDHSRVEQYF
TGCGCCAGCAGCCAAGATCATTCCAGGGTCGAGCAGTACTTC
>TRBJ2-5|NA|TRBV19|few
CASSISTTSQETQYF
TGTGCCAGTAGTATCTCCACCACTAGCCAAGAGACCCAGTACTTC
>TRBJ1-5|NA|TRBV30|once
CAWSVHSQQPQHF
TGTGCCTGGAGTGTACACAGCCAACAGCCCCAGCATTTT